These 32 T cell receptor beta chains share one sample of origin, sequenced in a study of cytomegalovirus exposure and HLA in healthy donors. The PCR had 60 Vbeta and 13 Jbeta primers. Assay used: immunoSEQ multiplex PCR; TCRdb lists only in-frame clones, some missing. The repertoire holds fewer than 150,000 clones, with around 77% as singletons. The sequencing sample was made of PBMCs. Source of these receptors: a man aged 25-45 years in good health and CMV-seronegative.

This clone was detected once. J is TRBJ1-5 and V is TRBV6-5, with D possibly TRBD1 on 6 matching bases. CDR1 and CDR2 (germline): MNHEY, SVGAGI. The length of the CDR3 is 15 residues. The germline V and J ends were trimmed by 5 bases and 3 bases, with 14 bases remaining between them. The chain's CDR3 is CASSHQQGSNQPQHF. The CDR3 DNA sequence: TGTGCCAGCAGTCACCAACAGGGTTCCAATCAGCCCCAGCATTTT.

This chain links TRBV7-8 with TRBJ2-1, with a possible D match to TRBD2 (6 bases). Germline V gene data show CDR1 as SGHVS and CDR2 as FQNEAQ. The V and J ends lost 5 bases and 0 bases respectively, with 17 bases between them. CDR3 length: 17 residues. Here the CDR3 DNA reads TGTGCCAGCAGCGTGATGCCCAGGGAGGACTCCTACAATGAGCAGTTCTTC. Translated, it gives CASSVMPREDSYNEQFF. Looking up the rest from reference TRBV7-8 and TRBJ2-1 gives the full variable domain: GAGVSQSPRYKVAKRGQDVALRCDPISGHVSLFWYQQALGQGPEFLTYFQNEAQLDKSGLPSDRFFAERPEGSVSTLKIQRTQQEDSAVYLCASSVMPREDSYNEQFFGPGTRLTVL.

The chain carries TRBV6-5 and TRBJ1-2; 7 positions agree with TRBD1. Germline CDR1 and CDR2: MNHEY and SVGAGI. Trimming cost V 3 bases and J 7 bases; bases outside gene matches: 8. The CDR3 is made up of 14 amino acids. The DNA for the CDR3 is TGTGCCAGCAGTTATCAACAGGGGAGGCTTGGCTACACCTTC. Its translation: CASSYQQGRLGYTF.

This chain joins TRBV29-1 and TRBJ1-3, with D possibly TRBD1 on 5 matching bases. V was clipped by 4 bases and J by 7 bases, with 11 bases between them. The germline gives CDR1 SQVTM, CDR2 ANQGSEA. This CDR3 spans 12 amino acids. Written as DNA, the CDR3 is TGCAGCGTTGGAGGCCCAGGGAACACCATATATTTT. This translates into CSVGGPGNTIYF.

The J gene is TRBJ1-3, the V gene TRBV5-6, with 11 bases identical to TRBD1. In germline, CDR1 is SGHDT, CDR2 YYEEEE. Germline trimming cut 3 bases from V and 5 bases from J; bases unmatched to any gene: 10. The length of the CDR3 is 17 residues. The CDR3 is CASSSTGTGGVRNTIYF. For the CDR3, the DNA is TGTGCCAGCAGCTCCACCGGGACAGGGGGGGTGAGAAACACCATATATTTT.

This clone appeared a few times. The chain combines TRBV7-2 with TRBJ1-4; D unclear. The CDR3 is 16 amino acids. Germline-derived CDR1 and CDR2 are SGHTA and FQGNSA. V gave up 5 bases and J gave up 4 bases, with 17 bases separating them. In DNA, the CDR3 is TGTGCCAGCAGCGCCCGCGGGCAGGATCGTAATGAAAAACTGTTTTTT. Its translation: CASSARGQDRNEKLFF. The full variable domain, completed using reference TRBV7-2 and TRBJ1-4, is GAGVSQSPSNKVTEKGKDVELRCDPISGHTALYWYRQSLGQGLEFLIYFQGNSAPDKSGLPSDRFSAERTGGSVSTLTIQRTQQEDSAVYLCASSARGQDRNEKLFFGSGTQLSVL.

This clone was found many times. V is TRBV28 and J is TRBJ1-5; D gene ambiguous. Trimming cost V 1 base and J 6 bases, with 7 bases left between them. The CDR3 length is 13 residues. CDR1 is MDHEN and CDR2 is SYDVKM in the germline V gene. The CDR3 DNA sequence: TGTGCCAGCAGTTTATCGGGTCGTCAGCCCCAGCATTTT. As protein: CASSLSGRQPQHF.

The V call is TRBV14, the J call TRBJ2-7; 9 bases agree with TRBD1. The germline CDR1 and CDR2 sequences are SGHDN and FVKESK. The CDR3 consists of 14 residues. The ends lost 5 bases at V and 2 bases at J; junction bases unmatched: 4. CDR3 amino acids: CASSEGQGTYEQYF. The CDR3, as DNA: TGTGCCAGCAGCGAGGGACAGGGAACCTACGAGCAGTACTTC.

This clone appeared once. The genes are TRBV14 and TRBJ1-1, with D maybe TRBD1 (5 bases). Per the germline V gene, CDR1 is SGHDN and CDR2 is FVKESK. This CDR3 spans 15 amino acids. The V end was cut by 3 bases, the J end by 10 bases, with 21 bases between. Written as DNA, the CDR3 is TGTGCCAGCAGCCATCTCACAGGAGGGCAATCCGGAGCTTTCTTT. Translating gives CASSHLTGGQSGAFF.

This clone was found a few times. This sequence joins TRBV2 and TRBJ2-7; TRBD2 agrees at 14 bases. This CDR3 is built from 15 residues. Germline CDR1 SNHLY, CDR2 FYNNEI. V gave up 4 bases and J gave up 7 bases; unmatched junction bases: 6. CDR3 nucleotides: TGTGCCAGCAGTGGGACTAGCGGGGGGCCTGGGGAGCAGTACTTC. The encoded protein is CASSGTSGGPGEQYF.

CDR3 sequence (DNA): TGTGCCAGCAGTGAATTGACAGGGGAACACGAGCAGTACTTC. Its protein is CASSELTGEHEQYF. The chain links TRBV6-1 to TRBJ2-7, with 8 bases matching TRBD1. The V and J ends lost 2 bases and 5 bases, in that order; junction bases with no gene match: 5. This CDR3 spans 14 amino acids. CDR1 MNHNS and CDR2 SASEGT come from the germline V gene.

This clone came up many times. The chain's CDR3 is CASSDSASGGADTQYF. The CDR3 bases are TGTGCCAGCAGTGACTCTGCTAGCGGGGGGGCAGATACGCAGTATTTT. The chain combines TRBV6-4 with TRBJ2-3, with TRBD2 matching over 12 bases. The CDR3 contains 16 residues. CDR1 MRHNA and CDR2 SNTAGT come from the germline V gene. V shed 0 bases and J 4 bases; nucleotides not matched to a gene: 2.

This clone was detected only once. V and J are TRBV4-1 and TRBJ2-2, with TRBD1 matching over 11 bases. The J segment lost 5 bases and the V segment lost 1 base, leaving 6 bases of the junction unmatched. The CDR3 has 17 amino acids. Germline V gene sequence: CDR1 MGHRA, CDR2 YSYEKL. The CDR3 reads CASSQVGQGAYTGELFF. The CDR3, as DNA: TGCGCCAGCAGCCAAGTTGGACAGGGGGCATATACCGGGGAGCTGTTTTTT.

The chain has TRBV6-6 and TRBJ1-1; 9 bases line up with TRBD1. Losses at the gene ends were 6 bases for V and 5 bases for J; bases not matched to a gene: 7. Germline V lookup: CDR1 MNHNY, CDR2 SVGAGI (reference sequence). This CDR3 has 14 amino acids. CDR3 in amino acids: CASSLGQGRTEAFF. CDR3 DNA sequence: TGTGCCAGCAGCTTAGGACAGGGGAGGACTGAAGCTTTCTTT.

This chain links TRBV14 with TRBJ2-2; 7 bases are shared with TRBD1. CDR3 length: 14 amino acids. V shed 6 bases and J 1 base; nucleotides not matched to a gene: 2. The V gene's germline CDR1 is SGHDN and CDR2 FVKESK. The CDR3 region has the DNA TGTGCCAGCAGACAGGGGATGAACACCGGGGAGCTGTTTTTT. Protein product: CASRQGMNTGELFF.

The rearrangement joins TRBV28 to TRBJ1-3; D perhaps matches TRBD1 (6 bases). The V end lost 3 bases, the J end lost 0 bases, and 18 bases lay between the germline ends. The CDR3 totals 18 residues. Germline values: CDR1 MDHEN, CDR2 SYDVKM. DNA of the CDR3: TGTGCCAGCAGTTTGGACGACAGGCCGAGGTACTCTGGAAACACCATATATTTT. The encoded protein is CASSLDDRPRYSGNTIYF.

This chain connects TRBV18 to TRBJ2-3, with TRBD1 matching 7 bases. V shed 8 bases and J 3 bases; nucleotides not matched to a gene: 8. The germline CDR1 and CDR2 sequences are KGHSH and LQKENI. The CDR3 loop spans 14 amino acids. CDR3 nucleotide sequence: TGTGCCAGCACCCGACAGGGTGGAACAGATACGCAGTATTTT. This encodes CASTRQGGTDTQYF.

V is TRBV28 and J is TRBJ1-2, with 11 bases fitting TRBD1. This CDR3 has 17 amino acids. Looked up from germline, CDR1 is MDHEN and CDR2 is SYDVKM. V shed 8 bases, J shed 4 bases, and the junction held 15 bases outside the gene matches. The DNA for the CDR3 is TGTGCCAGCGGAGGGAAAGGACAGGGGGCCAGTAGCTATGGCTACACCTTC. It specifies CASGGKGQGASSYGYTF.

The V and J genes are TRBV5-6 and TRBJ2-7; D perhaps matches TRBD1 (5 bases). V was shortened by 0 bases and J by 4 bases, with 14 bases between the two germline ends. CDR1 SGHDT and CDR2 YYEEEE come from the germline V gene. This CDR3 contains 15 residues. DNA for the CDR3: TGTGCCAGCAGCTTGGAGGCAGGGATCCAGTACGAGCAGTACTTC. It translates to CASSLEAGIQYEQYF.

The V gene is TRBV5-1, the J gene TRBJ1-2; 7 nucleotides agree with TRBD1. This CDR3 has 14 residues. V shed 2 bases, J shed 8 bases, and the junction held 9 bases outside the gene matches. Germline CDR1 and CDR2: SGHRS and YFSETQ. The CDR3 DNA sequence: TGCGCCAGCAGCTTCTTACAGGGGTTCGACGGCTACACCTTC. It yields the protein CASSFLQGFDGYTF.

CDR3 region: CASSRLETQYF. The CDR3 DNA is TGTGCCAGCAGCCGTCTGGAGACCCAGTACTTC. This sequence joins TRBV7-8 and TRBJ2-5; D remains ambiguous. V lost 5 bases, J lost 5 bases, and 6 bases lay in between. The CDR3 consists of 11 residues. Germline V lookup: CDR1 SGHVS, CDR2 FQNEAQ.

The chain carries TRBV5-4 and TRBJ2-1; D possibly corresponds to TRBD2 (7 bases). There are 14 residues in the CDR3. Trimming shortened V by 0 bases and J by 10 bases, and 14 bases separated the two germline ends. Germline V gives CDR1 SGHNT, CDR2 YYREEE (reference sequence). The CDR3 DNA reads TGTGCCAGCAGCTTGGGGGGAGGGGGGCCAGAGCAGTTCTTC. Its translation: CASSLGGGGPEQFF.

The chain recombines TRBV5-1 with TRBJ2-1; a weak D match, TRBD1 (7 bases). V was trimmed by 4 bases and J by 12 bases, leaving 23 bases between them. The CDR3 extends over 15 amino acids. The germline V gene has CDR1 SGHRS and CDR2 YFSETQ. CDR3 DNA: TGCGCCAGCAGCGGAGGGGGCGCGGGCTTTGTTGGGCAGTTCTTC. It yields the protein CASSGGGAGFVGQFF. Looking up the rest from reference TRBV5-1 and TRBJ2-1 gives the full variable domain: KAGVTQTPRYLIKTRGQQVTLSCSPISGHRSVSWYQQTPGQGLQFLFEYFSETQRNKGNFPGRFSGRQFSNSRSEMNVSTLELGDSALYLCASSGGGAGFVGQFFGPGTRLTVL.

Note on this clone: Other DNA sequences in this specimen translate into the identical CDR3. The chain uses TRBV27 and TRBJ1-5; D possibly corresponds to TRBD1 (5 bases). This CDR3 comprises 13 residues. Germline V gene lookup returns CDR1 MNHEY and CDR2 SMNVEV (reference sequence). Trimming shortened V by 3 bases and J by 5 bases, and 8 bases separated the two germline ends. CDR3 sequence: CASSLTGDQPQHF. The CDR3, as DNA: TGTGCCAGCAGTTTGACGGGGGATCAGCCCCAGCATTTT.

The chain links TRBV7-2 to TRBJ1-5; 7 bases line up with TRBD1. CDR3 length: 15 amino acids. Per germline, CDR1 SGHTA and CDR2 FQGNSA. V dropped 5 bases and J dropped 0; count of bases not matched to a gene: 4. CDR3 sequence (DNA): TGTGCCAGCAGCCAGGGACAGCTTAGCAATCAGCCCCAGCATTTT. It is translated as CASSQGQLSNQPQHF.

This clone was recorded once. The V gene is TRBV9, the J gene TRBJ2-1, with TRBD2 as a possible D gene (6 bases). Trimming left V 0 bases short and J 4 bases short, with 11 bases between. The germline V gene has CDR1 SGDLS and CDR2 YYNGEE. The CDR3 is 15 residues long. CDR3: CASSVEASDYNEQFF. CDR3 DNA: TGTGCCAGCAGCGTAGAGGCTAGCGATTACAATGAGCAGTTCTTC.

This chain joins TRBV6-1 and TRBJ1-2; a weak D match, TRBD1 (5 bases). V lost 6 bases to trimming and J lost 4 bases, with 15 bases between them. In germline, CDR1 is MNHNS, CDR2 SASEGT. The CDR3 has 14 residues. The CDR3 region has the DNA TGTGCCAGCAGGTCGACAGCCAACTCCTATGGCTACACCTTC. Encoded protein: CASRSTANSYGYTF.

V usage is TRBV28 and J usage is TRBJ2-1, with 13 bases identical to TRBD2. Looked up from germline, CDR1 is MDHEN and CDR2 is SYDVKM. The CDR3 extends over 16 amino acids. The junction had 5 bases not matched to a gene; V was cut back by 0 bases and J by 9 bases. The CDR3 DNA reads TGTGCCAGCAGTTTATGGGGGACTAGCGGGAAGTCTGAGCAGTTCTTC. It specifies CASSLWGTSGKSEQFF.

CDR3 in amino acids: CAISARGSGTENEQFF. In DNA, the CDR3 is TGTGCCATCAGTGCCCGCGGGAGCGGGACTGAGAATGAGCAGTTCTTC. V gene TRBV10-3 combines with J gene TRBJ2-1; 7 nucleotides align to TRBD2. Germline assignment: CDR1 ENHRY and CDR2 SYGVKD. The CDR3 sequence is 16 residues long. V gave up 4 bases and J gave up 7 bases; unmatched junction bases: 13.

This chain joins TRBV19 and TRBJ1-2; 11 bases match TRBD1. Germline V CDR1 and CDR2: LNHDA, SQIVND (reference sequence). J was trimmed by 4 bases and V by 3 bases; bases with no gene match: 7. The CDR3 is 16 residues long. The CDR3 sequence: CASSISGQGATYGYTF. The CDR3 region has the DNA TGTGCCAGTAGTATCTCTGGACAGGGGGCGACCTATGGCTACACCTTC.

The chain has TRBV5-1 and TRBJ1-1, with D perhaps TRBD1 (5 bases). The CDR3 length is 15 residues. V was trimmed by 4 bases and J by 3 bases, leaving 16 bases between them. Germline V CDR1 and CDR2: SGHRS, YFSETQ. CDR3 sequence reads: CASSTQDRGYTEAFF. In DNA, the CDR3 is TGCGCCAGCAGCACCCAAGACCGGGGGTACACTGAAGCTTTCTTT.

The gene calls are TRBV28 and TRBJ2-2; weak D call: TRBD1 (6 bases). Germline CDR1 reads MDHEN; CDR2 reads SYDVKM. Trimming removed 4 bases at V and 0 bases at J, with 9 bases between. The CDR3 consists of 15 residues. The CDR3 sequence is CASSSGTTNTGELFF. CDR3 bases: TGTGCCAGCAGTTCCGGGACAACGAACACCGGGGAGCTGTTTTTT.